The 27 T cell receptor beta chains given below trace back to one sample, sequenced in a study of cytomegalovirus exposure and HLA in healthy donors. With 60 Vbeta and 13 Jbeta primers, the PCR was carried out. TCRdb keeps only in-frame clones here, not all; method: immunoSEQ multiplex PCR. The repertoire consists of tens of thousands of clones, with around 74% occurring once and the leading ten covering around a fifth. Sequencing used PBMCs. These receptors were collected from a woman aged 30 to 39 in good health and CMV-seropositive.

The chain couples TRBV18 to TRBJ1-1; perhaps TRBD1 as D (5 bases). Trimming stripped 1 base from V and 1 base from J, with 7 bases between. Looked up from germline, CDR1 is KGHSH and CDR2 is LQKENI. The CDR3 covers 14 residues. CDR3 residues: CASSPLTANTEAFF. The CDR3 DNA is TGTGCCAGCTCACCACTGACAGCGAACACTGAAGCTTTCTTT.

The chain carries TRBV10-2 and TRBJ2-7; the match to TRBD1 covers 7 bases. Per the germline V gene, CDR1 is WSHSY and CDR2 is SAAADI. CDR3 length: 14 amino acids. After removal of 7 bases from V and 2 bases from J, the junction contained 8 bases not matched to a gene. The CDR3 sequence: CASKMGTAPYEQYF. The CDR3 DNA reads TGCGCCAGCAAGATGGGGACAGCCCCCTACGAGCAGTACTTC.

V usage is TRBV15 and J usage is TRBJ2-3; perhaps TRBD1 as D (5 bases). The ends were cut back, 3 bases at V and 4 bases at J, with 14 bases in the middle. Germline V CDR1 and CDR2: LNHNV, YYDKDF (reference sequence). CDR3 length: 15 residues. The CDR3 bases are TGTGCCACCAGCAGGGATGACAGTGGCGCAGATACGCAGTATTTT. This sequence encodes CATSRDDSGADTQYF.

The CDR3 sequence: CAWRDPVGIGAARSYNEQFF. CDR3 bases: TGTGCCTGGAGGGATCCCGTTGGGATAGGGGCGGCGCGCTCCTACAATGAGCAGTTCTTC. V and J are TRBV30 and TRBJ2-1, with D possibly being TRBD1 (5 bases). The CDR3 contains 20 residues. CDR1 and CDR2 from the germline V gene are GTSNPN and SVGIG (reference sequence). The V and J ends lost 3 bases and 0 bases respectively, with 27 bases between them.

J is TRBJ1-1 and V is TRBV10-3; tentative D call: TRBD1 (5 bases). V shed 2 bases and J shed 3 bases, with 10 bases lying between them. In germline, CDR1 is ENHRY, CDR2 SYGVKD. The CDR3 contains 14 residues. The CDR3: CAISERGTDTEAFF. CDR3 coding DNA: TGTGCCATCAGTGAGCGCGGGACGGACACTGAAGCTTTCTTT.

In regard to this clone: At the DNA level, this CDR3 is encoded by other sequences in the same sample as well. This chain joins TRBV28 and TRBJ1-5; TRBD1 is a possible D gene (6 bases). The germline gives CDR1 MDHEN, CDR2 SYDVKM. The CDR3 spans 16 residues. Trimming left V 5 bases short and J 0 bases short, with 14 bases between. The CDR3 nucleotides read TGTGCCAGCAGTCCGGGGGGGCGCGATAGCAATCAGCCCCAGCATTTT. Translation: CASSPGGRDSNQPQHF.

This clone was recorded only once. This rearrangement joins TRBV30 to TRBJ2-7; TRBD2 matches at 13 bases. The length of the CDR3 is 12 residues. The V gene end was trimmed by 2 bases and the J gene end by 12 bases; junction bases not matched to a gene: 4. Germline V gives CDR1 GTSNPN, CDR2 SVGIG (reference sequence). In DNA form, the CDR3 reads TGTGCCTGGAGTCCAGGACTAGCGGGAGTGTACTTC. It specifies CAWSPGLAGVYF.

The gene calls are TRBV6-1 and TRBJ1-2, with TRBD1 identical over 7 bases. Germline V gene data show CDR1 as MNHNS and CDR2 as SASEGT. This CDR3 is 16 amino acids long. Germline trimming cut 4 bases from V and 8 bases from J; bases unmatched to any gene: 16. The chain's CDR3 is CASSVARGRGRSGYTF. CDR3 nucleotides: TGTGCCAGCAGTGTGGCTAGAGGCAGGGGGAGGAGCGGCTACACCTTC.

The chain recombines TRBV7-7 with TRBJ2-5, with TRBD1 matching over 7 bases. The CDR3 is 14 amino acids. Germline V lookup: CDR1 SSHAT, CDR2 FNYEAQ (reference sequence). V gave up 4 bases and J gave up 5 bases; unmatched junction bases: 7. In DNA, the CDR3 is TGTGCCAGCAGCTCGACAGGGATCGGCGAGACCCAGTACTTC. This translates into CASSSTGIGETQYF. Full variable domain (outside the CDR3, taken from reference TRBV7-7 and TRBJ2-5): GAGVSQSPRYKVTKRGQDVTLRCDPISSHATLYWYQQALGQGPEFLTYFNYEAQPDKSGLPSDRFSAERPEGSISTLTIQRTEQRDSAMYRCASSSTGIGETQYFGPGTRLLVL.

The chain carries TRBV4-3 and TRBJ1-5; the D gene is possibly TRBD1 (5 bases). Trimming cost V 0 bases and J 9 bases, with 12 bases left between them. CDR3 length equals 14 residues. The germline V gene encodes CDR1 LGHNA and CDR2 YSLEER. DNA for the CDR3: TGCGCCAGCAGCCAAGAGCAGGGTATCTGGCCCCAGCATTTT. The encoded protein is CASSQEQGIWPQHF.

This clone was counted a single time. The J gene is TRBJ2-1, the V gene TRBV7-9; perhaps TRBD2 as D (6 bases). Germline CDR1 is SEHNR and CDR2 is FQNEAQ (reference sequence). The V and J ends lost 5 bases and 5 bases respectively, with 10 bases between them. CDR3 length equals 13 residues. The CDR3, as DNA: TGTGCCAGCAGCGTAATAGCGGACAATGAGCAGTTCTTC. Protein product: CASSVIADNEQFF.

The V gene is TRBV4-3, the J gene TRBJ2-1; D may be TRBD2 (5 bases). The CDR3 consists of 16 residues. V was trimmed by 0 bases and J by 2 bases, leaving 11 bases between them. CDR1 is LGHNA and CDR2 is YSLEER in the germline V gene. CDR3 DNA sequence: TGCGCCAGCAGCCAAGATGCAGCCGGGACCTACAATGAGCAGTTCTTC. It encodes CASSQDAAGTYNEQFF.

This sequence joins TRBV4-2 and TRBJ2-5; the D is unclear. The ends were cut back, 1 base at V and 4 bases at J, with 10 bases in the middle. CDR1 and CDR2 (germline): LGHNA, YNFKEQ. The CDR3 loop spans 14 amino acids. CDR3 in DNA: TGTGCCAGCAGCCAAGGCGGAGTGGGAGAGACCCAGTACTTC. Translating gives CASSQGGVGETQYF.

The chain combines TRBV6-1 with TRBJ2-1; TRBD2 matches at 7 bases. With 3 bases clipped from V and 9 bases from J, the junction kept 17 bases outside the gene matches. The germline V gene has CDR1 MNHNS and CDR2 SASEGT. The CDR3 spans 17 residues. The CDR3 reads CASSEGTWTSRRSEQFF. In nucleotides, the CDR3 is TGTGCCAGCAGTGAGGGCACCTGGACTAGTAGGAGAAGTGAGCAGTTCTTC.

The chain has TRBV7-9 and TRBJ2-5, with 7 positions matching TRBD2. Germline CDR1 SEHNR, CDR2 FQNEAQ (reference sequence). J gave up 6 bases and V 5 bases, and 3 bases lay outside the gene matches. The CDR3 extends over 12 amino acids. CDR3: CASSRGSQTQYF. The CDR3 bases are TGTGCCAGCAGCCGCGGGAGCCAGACCCAGTACTTC.

The table lists this clone with a few counts. The chain employs TRBV29-1 and TRBJ2-3; a possible D gene is TRBD1 (6 bases). This CDR3 has 14 residues. V gave up 6 bases and J gave up 2 bases, with 15 bases separating them. The germline V gene has CDR1 SQVTM and CDR2 ANQGSEA. The CDR3 DNA sequence: TGCAGCGTGGGACAAAGAACTACCACAGATACGCAGTATTTT. Translation: CSVGQRTTTDTQYF.

J is TRBJ2-7 and V is TRBV4-2; the D gene is possibly TRBD1 (5 bases). In germline, CDR1 is LGHNA, CDR2 YNFKEQ. There are 13 residues in the CDR3. V shed 3 bases and J shed 0 bases, with 6 bases lying between them. CDR3 protein: CASSQDNSYEQYF. The CDR3 nucleotides read TGTGCCAGCAGCCAGGACAACTCCTACGAGCAGTACTTC.

This clone occurred a few times. The V call is TRBV19, the J call TRBJ1-1, with TRBD1 identical over 7 bases. Germline CDR1 reads LNHDA; CDR2 reads SQIVND (reference sequence). The V segment lost 10 bases and the J segment 4 bases; nucleotides outside the gene matches: 6. This CDR3 has 12 amino acids. The CDR3: CATGQRRTEAFF. CDR3 DNA: TGTGCCACGGGACAGAGACGCACTGAAGCTTTCTTT.

This clone appeared a single time. This sequence joins TRBV6-4 and TRBJ2-7; 12 bases match TRBD2. Germline V CDR1 and CDR2: MRHNA, SNTAGT. This CDR3 contains 15 residues. V gave up 3 bases and J gave up 3 bases; unmatched junction bases: 3. CDR3 nucleotide sequence: TGTGCCAGCAGTGAACAGGGACTAGCGGGCTACGAGCAGTACTTC. As protein: CASSEQGLAGYEQYF.

The V gene is TRBV7-3, the J gene TRBJ2-2, with D hard to call. Looked up from germline, CDR1 is SGHTA and CDR2 is FQGTGA. The CDR3 spans 14 residues. V was trimmed by 7 bases and J by 0 bases, leaving 9 bases between them. This chain's CDR3 is CASTGGPNTGELFF. The CDR3 bases are TGTGCCAGCACCGGCGGCCCGAACACCGGGGAGCTGTTTTTT.

The genes are TRBV18 and TRBJ1-2; 7 bases map to TRBD1. The CDR3 is made up of 14 amino acids. Germline values: CDR1 KGHSH, CDR2 LQKENI. Germline trimming cut 2 bases from V and 7 bases from J; bases unmatched to any gene: 7. The CDR3, as DNA: TGTGCCAGCTCACCAGGAGGGGGCAACGGTGGCTACACCTTC. Translated, it gives CASSPGGGNGGYTF.

The rearrangement links TRBV29-1 to TRBJ2-7, with TRBD2 matching over 7 bases. The CDR3 runs to 14 residues. The V segment lost 6 bases and the J segment 4 bases; nucleotides outside the gene matches: 12. Per the germline V gene, CDR1 is SQVTM and CDR2 is ANQGSEA. The CDR3 spells CSVRNAGEPYEQYF. As DNA, the CDR3 is TGCAGCGTCCGAAACGCGGGAGAACCGTACGAGCAGTACTTC.

To note about this clone: One end of the junction does not line up with germline, which may come from a read error. The chain links TRBV7-7 to TRBJ2-5, with 7 bases matching TRBD1. The J call may be incorrect, as the DNA end agrees better with TRBJ2-7. The CDR3 consists of 17 residues. CDR1 is SSHAT, CDR2 FNYEAQ, per germline (reference sequence). For the CDR3, the DNA is TGTGCTAGCAGCGCCGGGACAGACAGACCACGTCCGCACGAGCAGTACTTC. This encodes CASSAGTDRPRPHEQYF.

The V gene is TRBV29-1, the J gene TRBJ2-5; perhaps TRBD1 as D (6 bases). V gave up 6 bases and J gave up 6 bases, with 14 bases separating them. CDR1 is SQVTM and CDR2 is ANQGSEA in the germline V gene. This CDR3 has 12 residues. The CDR3 sequence: CSVGTIQKTQYF. Written as DNA, the CDR3 is TGCAGCGTGGGGACAATACAAAAGACCCAGTACTTC.

The chain uses TRBV7-2 and TRBJ2-2; unclear D gene. The ends were cut back, 4 bases at V and 8 bases at J, with 8 bases in the middle. Germline CDR1 is SGHTA and CDR2 is FQGNSA. The CDR3 is 12 residues long. The CDR3, as DNA: TGTGCCAGCAGCTACTCGATTGGGGAGCTGTTTTTT. The encoded protein is CASSYSIGELFF. The full variable domain, completed using reference TRBV7-2 and TRBJ2-2, is GAGVSQSPSNKVTEKGKDVELRCDPISGHTALYWYRQSLGQGLEFLIYFQGNSAPDKSGLPSDRFSAERTGGSVSTLTIQRTQQEDSAVYLCASSYSIGELFFGEGSRLTVL.

The V call is TRBV7-4, the J call TRBJ2-7; unclear D gene. Germline CDR1 and CDR2: SGHVT and SQSDAQ. This CDR3 contains 15 residues. Between the trimmed V and J ends, which lost 1 base and 1 base, there was a span of 11 bases. CDR3 protein: CASSLGRVGSYEQYF. The CDR3 nucleotides are TGTGCCAGCAGCTTAGGTCGGGTAGGATCCTACGAGCAGTACTTC.

This clone was counted a single time. V usage is TRBV2 and J usage is TRBJ1-2; D is unclear. V lost 2 bases and J lost 8, with 15 bases in between. Per the germline V gene, CDR1 is SNHLY and CDR2 is FYNNEI. This CDR3 is built from 14 residues. CDR3 protein: CASSEPSPSRGYTF. The CDR3 DNA follows: TGTGCCAGCAGTGAACCCAGCCCTTCGAGGGGCTACACCTTC.